This T cell receptor (beta chain) was profiled in a study of cytomegalovirus exposure and HLA in healthy donors. Study details: Early release data held 85 million or so unique TCRs from HLA-typed donors. Study-wide results and caveats: HLA-A and HLA-B allele assignments for most subjects were reportedly predicted accurately using TCR beta sequences. A few chains tied to CMV proved CMV antigen-specific in vitro.

The V end lost 4 bases, the J end lost 4 bases, and 13 bases lay between the germline ends. The CDR3 totals 15 residues. Germline V gives CDR1 MGHRA, CDR2 YSYEKL. The PCR ran on 60 Vbeta and 13 Jbeta primers. Clones were read by immunoSEQ multiplex PCR, and TCRdb kept only the in-frame ones, dropping some. This sample carries around 190,000 clones, around 90% of them seen once, and the ten largest clones take roughly 0.98%. This clone was seen only a few times. The antigen remains undetermined. Sequencing used PBMCs. V and J are TRBV4-1 and TRBJ2-2; weak D call: TRBD2 (5 bases). This sequence originates from a boy aged 2 to 10 in good health and CMV-seronegative. DNA of the CDR3: TGCGCCAGCAGCCTCAGGAGCGGTGGCACCGGGGAGCTGTTTTTT. Amino acid sequence: CASSLRSGGTGELFF.